Sequencing of this T cell receptor (beta chain) was carried out in a study of neurological immune-mediated disorders. Study-wide findings and caveats: The study found no CDR3 amino acid sequences shared by expanded clones across subjects, suggesting private repertoires in all groups.

CDR1 is SGHDT, CDR2 YYEEEE, per germline. The CDR3 has 15 residues. V gave up 3 bases and J gave up 2 bases; unmatched junction bases: 3. The making of cDNA relied on 5'RACE with 10-nucleotide random UMIs. TCRdb ran MiXCR on the 5' RACE reads and lists one entry per CDR3 protein. This table has approximately 87,000 distinct CDR3 sequences, approximately 14% appearing once. This clonotype was seen many times. Its specificity is unknown. For the unsorted libraries, 2 million PBMCs stored at -80 C served as input. The chain joins TRBV5-6 to TRBJ2-3; TRBD1 aligns across 10 bases. What was sequenced was PBMCs. The clonotype comes from a woman in her forties or fifties in good health. The CDR3 reads CASSYGTGDTDTQYF. The DNA of the CDR3 is TGTGCCAGCAGCTACGGGACAGGGGACACAGATACGCAGTATTTT.